The sample holds a few counts of the clone carrying this T cell receptor beta chain. Its target is unknown. Sequencing was performed with immunoSEQ multiplex PCR; in TCRdb, only in-frame clones are kept and a portion is missing. The table lists about 340,000 clones, 86% of them singletons. These data come from a study of cytomegalovirus exposure and HLA in healthy donors. The study's findings and limits: A few CMV-associated chains were confirmed in vitro to be specific for CMV antigens. Most TCR sequences showed up rarely, but some public TCRs showed up in many donors. A later analysis found first-cohort TCR clusters tended to co-occur in the 95 to 150 validation repertoires.

The sequence derives from a woman younger than 35 in good health and CMV-seronegative. The sample taken for sequencing was PBMCs.

CDR3 nucleotides: TGTGCCAGCAGTAGACAGGTCGCGGGAGGGAAGTCTCTCGAGCAGTACTTC. This gives the protein CASSRQVAGGKSLEQYF. This chain joins TRBV2 and TRBJ2-7; the match to TRBD2 covers 9 bases. With 5 bases clipped from V and 6 bases from J, the junction kept 17 bases outside the gene matches. This CDR3 contains 17 residues. The germline V gene has CDR1 SNHLY and CDR2 FYNNEI. The full variable domain, with the rest looked up from reference TRBV2 and TRBJ2-7, is EPEVTQTPSHQVTQMGQEVILRCVPISNHLYFYWYRQILGQKVEFLVSFYNNEISEKSEIFDDQFSVERPDGSNFTLKIRSTKLEDSAMYFCASSRQVAGGKSLEQYFGPGTRLTVT.